One T cell receptor (beta chain) is described in this entry. Generated by immunoSEQ multiplex PCR, the TCRdb table keeps only in-frame clones and is missing some. Among some 380,000 clones listed, approximately 77% were seen once. This sample was included in a study of blood T cell repertoires in COVID-19. In the study overall: Samples of COVID-19 (acute and convalescent) were obtained from the United States, Italy and Spain.

Trimming at V came to 4 bases and at J to 11 bases, leaving 7 bases not matched to a gene. CDR1 is SNHLY and CDR2 is FYNNEI in the germline V gene. The CDR3 is 13 amino acids. The TCR originated in a human donor with acute or convalescent COVID-19. The donor label of this sample is uncertain. The specimen sequenced was peripheral blood. The rearrangement uses TRBV2 and TRBJ1-1; 10 bases agree with TRBD1. CDR3 bases: TGTGCCAGCAGTGCGGGACAGGGGCTCCTGGCTTTCTTT. This codes for CASSAGQGLLAFF. The whole variable domain, filled in from reference TRBV2 and TRBJ1-1, reads EPEVTQTPSHQVTQMGQEVILRCVPISNHLYFYWYRQILGQKVEFLVSFYNNEISEKSEIFDDQFSVERPDGSNFTLKIRSTKLEDSAMYFCASSAGQGLLAFFGQGTRLTVV.